The clone carrying this T cell receptor beta chain was seen a few times. V was shortened by 3 bases and J by 6 bases, with 14 bases between the two germline ends. Per the germline V gene, CDR1 is KGHSH and CDR2 is LQKENI. The CDR3 covers 15 residues. Unique molecular identifiers were included in an RNA-based 3' RACE TCR library. TCRdb reprocessed the 3' RACE reads with MiXCR, giving one entry per CDR3 protein. The sample lists 40,000 to 50,000 distinct CDR3 sequences; roughly 4% were seen once. Treatment of the sample: PENTA 11 planned treatment interruption arm or continuous ART arm. Cryopreserved PBMC samples required at least 5 million viable cells. The data are from a study of HIV-infected children after antiretroviral therapy interruption. Study at large: Weeks 0, 48 and 150 were sampled under continuous treatment.

Sequencing used CD45RA+ CD4+ T cells from PBMCs, pooled from several time points, obtained from a donor given antiretroviral therapy, either interrupted or continuous. As to subset: naive CD4+ CD45RA+ CD45RO- T cells. The chain employs TRBV18 and TRBJ2-2, with D hard to call. This TCR was recovered from a pool of human donors with HIV. The CDR3 DNA sequence: TGTGCCAGCTCACCTAACCGCGGTTTAGCCGGGGAGCTGTTTTTT. Its protein product is CASSPNRGLAGELFF.